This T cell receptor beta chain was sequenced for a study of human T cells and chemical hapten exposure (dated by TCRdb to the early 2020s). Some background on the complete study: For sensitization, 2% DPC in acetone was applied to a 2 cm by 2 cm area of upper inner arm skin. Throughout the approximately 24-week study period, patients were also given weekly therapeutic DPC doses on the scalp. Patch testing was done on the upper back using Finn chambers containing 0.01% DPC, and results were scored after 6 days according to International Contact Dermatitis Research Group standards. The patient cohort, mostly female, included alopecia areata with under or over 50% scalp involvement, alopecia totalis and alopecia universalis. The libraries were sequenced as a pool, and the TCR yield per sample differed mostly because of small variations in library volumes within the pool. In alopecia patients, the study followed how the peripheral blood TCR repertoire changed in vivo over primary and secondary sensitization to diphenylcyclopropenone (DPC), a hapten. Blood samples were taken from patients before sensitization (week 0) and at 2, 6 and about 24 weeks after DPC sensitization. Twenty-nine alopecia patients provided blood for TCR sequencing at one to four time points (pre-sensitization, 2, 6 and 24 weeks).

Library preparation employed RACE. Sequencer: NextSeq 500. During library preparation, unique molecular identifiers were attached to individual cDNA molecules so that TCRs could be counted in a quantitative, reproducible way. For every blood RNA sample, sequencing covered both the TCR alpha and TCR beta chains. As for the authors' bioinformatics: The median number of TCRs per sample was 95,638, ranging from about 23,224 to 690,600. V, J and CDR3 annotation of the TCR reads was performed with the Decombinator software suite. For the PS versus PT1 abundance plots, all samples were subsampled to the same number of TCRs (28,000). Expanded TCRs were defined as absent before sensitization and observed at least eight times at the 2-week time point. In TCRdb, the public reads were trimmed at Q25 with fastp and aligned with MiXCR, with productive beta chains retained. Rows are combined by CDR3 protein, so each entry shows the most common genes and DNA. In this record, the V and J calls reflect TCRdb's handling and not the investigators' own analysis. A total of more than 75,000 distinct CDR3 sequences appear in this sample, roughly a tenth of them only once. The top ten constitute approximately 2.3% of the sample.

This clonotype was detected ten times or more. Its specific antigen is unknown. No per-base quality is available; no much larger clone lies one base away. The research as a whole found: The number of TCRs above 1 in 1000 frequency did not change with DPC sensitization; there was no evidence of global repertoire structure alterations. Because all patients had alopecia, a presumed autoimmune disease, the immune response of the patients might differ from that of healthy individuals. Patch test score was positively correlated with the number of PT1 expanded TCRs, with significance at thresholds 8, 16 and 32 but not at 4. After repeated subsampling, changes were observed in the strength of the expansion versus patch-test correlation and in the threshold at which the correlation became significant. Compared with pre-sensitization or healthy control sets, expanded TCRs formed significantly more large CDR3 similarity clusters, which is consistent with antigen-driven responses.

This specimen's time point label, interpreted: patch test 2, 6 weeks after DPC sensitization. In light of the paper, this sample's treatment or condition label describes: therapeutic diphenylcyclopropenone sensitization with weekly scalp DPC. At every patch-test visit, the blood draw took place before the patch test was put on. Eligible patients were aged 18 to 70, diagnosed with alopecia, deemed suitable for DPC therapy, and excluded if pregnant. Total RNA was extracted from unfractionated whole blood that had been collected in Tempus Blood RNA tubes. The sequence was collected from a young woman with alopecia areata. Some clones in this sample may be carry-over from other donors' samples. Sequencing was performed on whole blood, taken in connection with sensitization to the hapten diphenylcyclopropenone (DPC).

The sequenced DNA: TGTGCCAGCAGTTTAGCCCGGACTAGCGGGGGCTACGAGCAGTACTTC. Its protein reads: CASSLARTSGGYEQYF. Recombination linked TRBV12-3 or TRBV12-4 to TRBJ2-7, and 13 junction bases match TRBD2. Reading from cysteine to phenylalanine, the CDR3 counts 16 amino acids. Solely the CDR3 DNA is kept, with 48 bases framed from the first base. For this chain, trimming is 0 bases at the V end and 3 bases at the J end, and the number of junction bases without a gene match is 2.